This T cell receptor (beta chain) was identified during a study of cytomegalovirus exposure and HLA in healthy donors. 13 Jbeta primers and 60 Vbeta primers were used for the PCR. Clones were read by immunoSEQ multiplex PCR, and TCRdb kept only the in-frame ones, dropping some. Among over 90,000 clones listed, around 60% were seen once. This clone was counted only a few times. The antigen is unknown. Findings and caveats of the study: Later work associated fewer than 20,000 TCR beta sequences with HLA alleles at 0.05 false discovery rate.

The length of the CDR3 is 15 residues. V trimming: 4 bases; J trimming: 4 bases; junction bases outside the gene matches: 10. Germline V gene lookup returns CDR1 SGHKS and CDR2 YYEKEE (reference sequence). The clonotype comes from a man in his sixties in good health and CMV-seronegative. Source material: PBMCs. The chain uses TRBV5-5 and TRBJ2-7, with 8 bases lining up with TRBD2. The CDR3 protein is CASSTRSGVGYEQYF. The DNA for the CDR3 is TGTGCCAGCAGCACGCGTAGCGGGGTCGGGTACGAGCAGTACTTC.